Given below is one TCR beta chain in context. The antigen remains undetermined. Combining a sample-barcoded 5' primer with a J-beta primer mix, a second PCR ran for 7 to 11 cycles. TCRdb reprocessed the 5' RACE reads with MiXCR, giving one entry per CDR3 protein. The profile shows about 970,000 distinct CDR3 sequences, around 54% of them singletons. This sample was taken from a study of blood T cells in healthy people across ages. Findings and caveats of the study: Conclusively comparing naive with antigen-experienced cells was impossible with unsorted PBMCs. Samples with more naive T cells showed higher observed beta diversity. With age, beta diversity per million T cells declined roughly linearly, significantly by approximately 40.

The CDR3 loop spans 13 amino acids. V is TRBV21-1 and J is TRBJ1-5; the table's D call TRBD1 went unverified against the DNA. TRBV21-1 is marked as a pseudogene. The source material was blood. The TCR was taken from a woman aged 60-75 years in good health. DNA of the CDR3: TGTGCCAGCCAAGGGGGCTTCCGGCAGCCCCAGCATTTT. As protein: CASQGGFRQPQHF.